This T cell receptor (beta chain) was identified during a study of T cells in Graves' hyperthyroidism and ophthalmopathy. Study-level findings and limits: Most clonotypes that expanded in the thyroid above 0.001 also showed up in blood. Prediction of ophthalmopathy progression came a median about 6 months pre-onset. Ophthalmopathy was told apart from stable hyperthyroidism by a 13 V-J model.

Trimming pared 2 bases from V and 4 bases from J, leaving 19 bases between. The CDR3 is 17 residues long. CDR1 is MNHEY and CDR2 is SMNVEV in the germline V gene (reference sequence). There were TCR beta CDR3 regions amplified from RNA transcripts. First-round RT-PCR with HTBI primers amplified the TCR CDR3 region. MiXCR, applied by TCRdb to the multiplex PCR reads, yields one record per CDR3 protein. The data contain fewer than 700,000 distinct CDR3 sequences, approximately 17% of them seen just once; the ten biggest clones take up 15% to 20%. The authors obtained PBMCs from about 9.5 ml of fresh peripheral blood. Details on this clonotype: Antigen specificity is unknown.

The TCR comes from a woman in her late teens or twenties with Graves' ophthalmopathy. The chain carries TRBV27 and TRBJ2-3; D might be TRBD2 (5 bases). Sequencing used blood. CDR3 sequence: CASSLGSSLLWADTQYF. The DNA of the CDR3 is TGTGCCAGCAGTTTAGGGAGCTCTCTCCTTTGGGCAGATACGCAGTATTTT.